Sequencing of this TCR beta chain was carried out in a study of CD4 T cells in relation to SARS-CoV-2 and coronaviruses. The table came from immunoSEQ multiplex PCR; TCRdb's copy has only in-frame clones and leaves some out. Of 38,000 or so clones detected, around 77% appear once; the ten largest clones hold roughly 21%. Concerning this clone: Its cognate antigen is unknown.

Study results and caveats: No crossreactivity against non-spike viral proteins was tested here. Compared with monoreactive clones, crossreactive clones showed significantly weaker SARS-CoV-2 expansion.

For less than eleven days, 10^5 sorted CD4+ cells grew with T cell-depleted PBMCs and CEF. The CDR3 has 16 residues. V was clipped by 7 bases and J by 1 base, with 20 bases between them. Germline assignment: CDR1 SQVTM and CDR2 ANQGSEA. This TCR was sampled from an adult with COVID-19. Sequenced input: memory CD4+ T cells from PBMCs, cultured in vitro. This chain uses TRBV29-1 with TRBJ2-1; perhaps TRBD2 as D (6 bases). The DNA of the CDR3 is TGCAGCGGCCAACCGGGAGAATCGAGTTCCTACAATGAGCAGTTCTTC. Its protein product is CSGQPGESSSYNEQFF.